The T cell receptor (beta chain) under discussion was sequenced for a study of CXCR3-negative and CXCR3-positive naive CD8 T cells. UMI-tagged TRB cDNA libraries were built via 5' RACE. Using the 5' RACE reads, TCRdb records one entry per CDR3 protein without DNA. This sample's table has about 85,000 distinct CDR3 sequences. General study results and limits: In cryopreserved cells, CXCR3 expression partially decreased, and fresh PBMCs were used in most assays. Across naive subsets, surface CD5 expression was comparable, and TCR strength was inferred from properties of the TRB CDR3. Greater hydrophobicity was found in TRB CDR3s of CXCR3-positive naive cells than of CXCR3-negative naive cells.

The CDR3 contains 15 residues. From germline, CDR1 is SGHAT and CDR2 FQNNGV. In regard to this clonotype: Its antigen is not known.

Naive CD8+ T cells carried a CD45RO-CCR7+CD27+CD95- phenotype. The sequencing input was naive CXCR3+ CD8+ T cells from blood. Subset of the sample: CD45RO-CCR7+CD27+CD95- naive CD8+ T cells expressing CXCR3 (TNR3+). V gene TRBV11-2 combines with J gene TRBJ1-1; the TCRdb D gene call, TRBD1, has no DNA to confirm it. This sequence originates from a human donor in good health. Some clones in this sample may be carry-over from other donors' samples. The CDR3 is CASRPTGTGNTEAFF.